Following are 27 T cell receptor beta chains from one sample sequenced in a study of blood T cell repertoires in COVID-19. The method was immunoSEQ multiplex PCR; TCRdb's version includes in-frame clones alone and lacks a portion of them. The sample holds roughly 200,000 clones, roughly 88% seen once. Specimen: peripheral blood. Receptors were obtained from a woman between 25 and 40 years old with acute or convalescent COVID-19.

The chain carries TRBV9 and TRBJ2-1, with TRBD2 identical over 8 bases. With 0 bases clipped from V and 9 bases from J, the junction kept 17 bases outside the gene matches. Germline CDR1 SGDLS, CDR2 YYNGEE. The CDR3 has 18 amino acids. The CDR3 reads CASSVDPTVYGRAAEQFF. In DNA form, the CDR3 reads TGTGCCAGCAGCGTAGATCCCACGGTTTACGGGAGGGCAGCTGAGCAGTTCTTC. Together with reference TRBV9 and TRBJ2-1, the CDR3 gives the full variable domain: DSGVTQTPKHLITATGQRVTLRCSPRSGDLSVYWYQQSLDQGLQFLIQYYNGEERAKGNILERFSAQQFPDLHSELNLSSLELGDSALYFCASSVDPTVYGRAAEQFFGPGTRLTVL.

This sequence joins TRBV5-4 and TRBJ1-1, with a weak D call TRBD1 (5 bases). The germline CDR1 and CDR2 sequences are SGHNT and YYREEE (reference sequence). The CDR3 consists of 14 residues. V was shortened by 7 bases and J by 0 bases, with 13 bases between the two germline ends. This chain's CDR3 is CASGGVGMNTEAFF. The CDR3 nucleotides are TGTGCCAGCGGAGGGGTGGGGATGAACACTGAAGCTTTCTTT.

The rearrangement uses TRBV4-2 and TRBJ1-4; D is ambiguous. There are 16 residues in the CDR3. Germline loops: CDR1 LGHNA, CDR2 YNFKEQ. The V end lost 3 bases, the J end lost 3 bases, and 14 bases lay between the germline ends. This chain's CDR3 is CASSHASGSSNEKLFF. For the CDR3, the DNA is TGTGCCAGCAGCCATGCCTCCGGGAGCTCTAATGAAAAACTGTTTTTT.

This rearrangement joins TRBV11-3 to TRBJ1-6; perhaps TRBD1 as D (5 bases). V was pared by 4 bases and J by 9 bases, with 13 bases between. The germline V gene has CDR1 SGHNT and CDR2 YENEEA. CDR3 length: 14 residues. The CDR3 bases are TGTGCCAGCAGCTCACTCGGGGGGGGTTCACCCCTCCACTTT. It translates to CASSSLGGGSPLHF.

The chain uses TRBV5-8 and TRBJ2-7; 9 positions match TRBD1. This CDR3 contains 12 residues. Trimming took 8 bases from V and 3 from J; bases not matched to a gene: 3. CDR1 is SGHTS, CDR2 YDEGEE, per germline. This chain's CDR3 is CASKGQGYEQYF. In DNA, the CDR3 is TGTGCCAGTAAGGGACAGGGCTACGAGCAGTACTTC.

The chain combines TRBV30 with TRBJ2-7; D unclear. V lost 5 bases to trimming and J lost 6 bases, with 11 bases between them. The CDR3 contains 11 residues. CDR1 is GTSNPN, CDR2 SVGIG, per germline (reference sequence). The CDR3 DNA reads TGTGCCTGGGGGCAGTACCGCGAGCAGTACTTC. Protein product: CAWGQYREQYF.

The chain carries TRBV7-2 and TRBJ1-1; a possible D gene is TRBD1 (6 bases). CDR1 and CDR2 (germline): SGHTA, FQGNSA. The CDR3 contains 14 residues. Trimming removed 2 bases from V and 10 bases from J, with 17 bases in between. The CDR3 coding sequence is TGTGCCAGCAGCTTATCAGGACAGCAGTTTGCAGCTTTCTTT. This sequence encodes CASSLSGQQFAAFF.

The rearrangement links TRBV2 to TRBJ2-7, with TRBD2 identical over 8 bases. Germline V gene data show CDR1 as SNHLY and CDR2 as FYNNEI. With 3 bases clipped from V and 7 bases from J, the junction kept 5 bases outside the gene matches. The CDR3 length is 13 residues. This chain's CDR3 is CASSENRGREQYF. The CDR3 nucleotides are TGTGCCAGCAGTGAGAACCGCGGGAGGGAGCAGTACTTC.

The chain recombines TRBV5-1 with TRBJ2-1, with TRBD1 matching over 9 bases. The CDR3 is 16 amino acids. V lost 2 bases, J lost 5 bases, and 8 bases stayed unmatched. Germline CDR1 SGHRS, CDR2 YFSETQ. The CDR3 sequence: CASSFLPGQGDNEQFF. In DNA form, the CDR3 reads TGCGCCAGCAGCTTCCTACCGGGACAGGGTGACAATGAGCAGTTCTTC.

DNA for the CDR3: TGTGCCAGCGGCTTAGAGGCGAACACCGGGGAGCTGTTTTTT. This translates into CASGLEANTGELFF. The V gene is TRBV6-5, the J gene TRBJ2-2; D not resolved. V lost 8 bases to trimming and J lost 0 bases, with 10 bases between them. The length of the CDR3 is 14 residues. The germline V gene has CDR1 MNHEY and CDR2 SVGAGI.

The gene calls are TRBV15 and TRBJ1-2; D call uncertain. Germline V lookup: CDR1 LNHNV, CDR2 YYDKDF (reference sequence). The CDR3 contains 15 residues. Trimming cost V 1 base and J 4 bases, with 13 bases left between them. The CDR3 DNA reads TGTGCCACCAGCAGAGTCGGGGTGATGCTCTATGGCTACACCTTC. As protein: CATSRVGVMLYGYTF. The full variable domain, rest sourced from reference TRBV15 and TRBJ1-2, is DAMVIQNPRYQVTQFGKPVTLSCSQTLNHNVMYWYQQKSSQAPKLLFHYYDKDFNNEADTPDNFQSRRPNTSFCFLDIRSPGLGDTAMYLCATSRVGVMLYGYTFGSGTRLTVV.

The chain is built from TRBV6-1 and TRBJ1-1, with TRBD1 as a possible D gene (6 bases). Germline lookup yields CDR1 MNHNS and CDR2 SASEGT. This CDR3 contains 18 residues. V was shortened by 2 bases and J by 0 bases, with 19 bases between the two germline ends. The CDR3 spells CASSEFRAGADLNTEAFF. As DNA, the CDR3 is TGTGCCAGCAGTGAATTTCGGGCAGGGGCGGATCTGAACACTGAAGCTTTCTTT.

This clone was observed many times. This rearrangement joins TRBV11-3 to TRBJ1-3; the match to TRBD1 covers 7 bases. The CDR3 length is 14 residues. The germline V gene encodes CDR1 SGHNT and CDR2 YENEEA. The trim removed 5 bases at V and 4 bases at J, leaving 5 bases unmatched. Here the CDR3 reads CASSQGGPGNTIYF. The CDR3 DNA sequence: TGTGCCAGCAGCCAGGGGGGCCCCGGAAACACCATATATTTT.

This clone was found once. V gene TRBV7-8 combines with J gene TRBJ1-3; D gene uncertain. The CDR3 length is 15 residues. V was trimmed by 3 bases and J by 2 bases, leaving 11 bases between them. Germline-derived CDR1 and CDR2 are SGHVS and FQNEAQ. The CDR3 protein is CASSFWGGTGNTIYF. As DNA, the CDR3 is TGTGCCAGCAGCTTTTGGGGAGGAACTGGAAACACCATATATTTT.

This chain uses TRBV28 with TRBJ1-2, with TRBD1 as a possible D gene (5 bases). Trimming shortened V by 2 bases and J by 2 bases, and 12 bases separated the two germline ends. The CDR3 loop spans 15 amino acids. Germline CDR1 and CDR2: MDHEN and SYDVKM. The CDR3 nucleotides are TGTGCCAGCAGTTTAGGGGGGGTCCAGAACTATGGCTACACCTTC. Residues: CASSLGGVQNYGYTF.

The chain recombines TRBV19 with TRBJ1-1; D not certain. CDR1 LNHDA and CDR2 SQIVND come from the germline V gene (reference sequence). V was cut by 6 bases and J by 0 bases, with 14 bases left in between. The CDR3 sequence is 15 residues long. DNA for the CDR3: TGTGCCAGTAGGGGCAGGCTTTTCATGAACACTGAAGCTTTCTTT. Protein product: CASRGRLFMNTEAFF.

The rearrangement joins TRBV5-8 to TRBJ1-2; D remains unclear. Germline CDR1 is SGHTS and CDR2 is YDEGEE. This CDR3 contains 18 residues. V dropped 4 bases and J dropped 8 bases, with 30 bases sitting between them. The CDR3: CASSPVGAWGVNQSGYTF. The CDR3 coding sequence is TGTGCCAGCAGCCCCGTGGGAGCGTGGGGAGTAAACCAAAGCGGCTACACCTTC.

This clone has more than one count but fewer than ten. This rearrangement joins TRBV6-5 to TRBJ1-1; D gene uncertain. The germline gives CDR1 MNHEY, CDR2 SVGAGI. Trimming took off 0 bases at V and 5 bases at J, with 10 bases between the two ends. This CDR3 is built from 14 residues. For the CDR3, the DNA is TGTGCCAGCAGTTACTCGATGGCGGGGACTGAAGCTTTCTTT. Its protein is CASSYSMAGTEAFF.

This clone was found once. The chain uses TRBV2 and TRBJ1-4; no reliable D call. The CDR3 covers 14 residues. The V gene lost 8 bases and the J gene lost 7 bases, with 17 bases spanning the gap. Germline CDR1 is SNHLY and CDR2 is FYNNEI. The CDR3, as DNA: TGTGCCAGCCGGTCCGACTCTGCGGGTGAAAAACTGTTTTTT. Amino acid sequence: CASRSDSAGEKLFF.

This clone was counted between two and nine times. The chain combines TRBV2 with TRBJ1-1; 7 nucleotides match TRBD1. Germline-derived CDR1 and CDR2 are SNHLY and FYNNEI. V was clipped by 5 bases and J by 1 base; unmatched bases: 4. The CDR3 consists of 14 residues. CDR3: CASSLEGANTEAFF. The CDR3 DNA reads TGTGCCAGCAGTCTGGAGGGGGCGAACACTGAAGCTTTCTTT.

This chain uses TRBV9 with TRBJ2-5, with 7 bases lining up with TRBD2. This CDR3 comprises 13 residues. The V gene's germline CDR1 is SGDLS and CDR2 YYNGEE. J gave up 7 bases and V 3 bases, and 6 bases lay outside the gene matches. CDR3 amino acids: CASSGGGEATQYF. The CDR3, as DNA: TGTGCCAGCAGCGGGGGAGGGGAGGCGACCCAGTACTTC.

The V gene is TRBV24-1, the J gene TRBJ2-3; 7 positions agree with TRBD1. Looked up from germline, CDR1 is KGHDR and CDR2 is SFDVKD. There are 16 residues in the CDR3. The ends lost 3 bases at V and 6 bases at J; junction bases unmatched: 11. This CDR3 is CATSDVTGMGSDTQYF. The CDR3 DNA sequence: TGTGCCACCAGTGATGTGACAGGGATGGGGTCGGATACGCAGTATTTT.

The rearrangement links TRBV6-5 to TRBJ1-5, with 7 nucleotides matching TRBD1. Losses at the gene ends were 5 bases for V and 3 bases for J; bases not matched to a gene: 4. The CDR3 runs 14 residues. CDR1 is MNHEY and CDR2 is SVGAGI in the germline V gene. CDR3 region: CASSLRGYNQPQHF. The CDR3 region has the DNA TGTGCCAGCAGTCTCAGGGGGTACAATCAGCCCCAGCATTTT.

The chain is built from TRBV19 and TRBJ1-2; D ambiguous. CDR1 is LNHDA, CDR2 SQIVND, per germline (reference sequence). This CDR3 is 12 amino acids long. V lost 2 bases, J lost 4 bases, and 5 bases lay in between. CDR3 sequence reads: CASSIPSYGYTF. CDR3 nucleotide sequence: TGTGCCAGTAGTATACCCAGCTATGGCTACACCTTC.

V usage is TRBV5-4 and J usage is TRBJ2-5; the match to TRBD1 covers 8 bases. V was clipped by 4 bases and J by 2 bases; unmatched bases: 13. Per germline, CDR1 SGHNT and CDR2 YYREEE (reference sequence). This CDR3 has 17 amino acids. In DNA form, the CDR3 reads TGTGCCAGCAGCCGTACAGGGGGACGAAGAAATCAAGAGACCCAGTACTTC. It yields the protein CASSRTGGRRNQETQYF.

In the case of this clone: Other DNA sequences in the sample encode the same CDR3. This chain joins TRBV5-1 and TRBJ1-4, with 8 bases fitting TRBD1. Unmatched junction bases numbered 5, after V lost 2 bases and J lost 8 bases. The CDR3 totals 14 residues. CDR1 and CDR2 from the germline V gene are SGHRS and YFSETQ. As DNA, the CDR3 is TGCGCCAGCAGCTTCCAGGGGGCAGGAGAAAAACTGTTTTTT. It codes for CASSFQGAGEKLFF.

The chain is built from TRBV2 and TRBJ1-6, with D maybe TRBD1 (5 bases). The V gene lost 3 bases and the J gene lost 7 bases, with 10 bases spanning the gap. Germline V gene sequence: CDR1 SNHLY, CDR2 FYNNEI. CDR3 length equals 14 residues. The CDR3 protein is CASSEWGGNSPLHF. CDR3 sequence (DNA): TGTGCCAGCAGTGAGTGGGGGGGGAATTCACCCCTCCACTTT.